The T cell receptor (beta chain) under discussion was sequenced for a study of T cell changes during pregnancy in multiple sclerosis. The germline V gene has CDR1 KGHSH and CDR2 LQKENI. V was cut by 4 bases and J by 7 bases, with 20 bases left in between. This CDR3 has 15 amino acids. Only one count was recorded for this clone. Generated by immunoSEQ multiplex PCR, the TCRdb table keeps only in-frame clones and is missing some. The sample shows some 37,000 clones, just over 85% of them seen only once. Sequences were derived from CD4+ T cells from peripheral blood mononuclear cells, sampled before pregnancy. V gene TRBV18 combines with J gene TRBJ2-7; TRBD2 might be the D (5 bases). The receptor comes from a female donor with multiple sclerosis, enrolled in a pregnancy study. CDR3 nucleotide sequence: TGTGCCAGCTCACGAGCGACTGGAAATCCGGGGGAGCAGTACTTC. Amino acids: CASSRATGNPGEQYF. The variable domain in full, with the rest retrieved from reference TRBV18 and TRBJ2-7, is NAGVMQNPRHLVRRRGQEARLRCSPMKGHSHVYWYRQLPEEGLKFMVYLQKENIIDESGMPKERFSAEFPKEGPSILRIQQVVRGDSAAYFCASSRATGNPGEQYFGPGTRLTVT.